This T cell receptor beta chain was sequenced for a study of blood T cell repertoires in COVID-19. Across the study: COVID-19 samples collected from the United States, Italy and Spain covered acute and convalescent phases. PBMCs, B-cell-depleted T cells, or T cells provided the cDNA or gDNA that made up the material.

CDR1 is SGHNT and CDR2 is YYREEE in the germline V gene (reference sequence). The CDR3 consists of 14 residues. V gave up 6 bases and J gave up 8 bases, with 20 bases separating them. This clone was detected only a few times. In the authors' methods: Scientists estimated how many nucleated cells there were by amplifying reference gene primers. The table came from immunoSEQ multiplex PCR; TCRdb's copy has only in-frame clones and leaves some out. V, J and clone size are taken as reported in that table, and D and trimming were inferred from the DNA itself. The sample lists more than 150,000 clones, about 89% occurring once.

The sequencing sample was made of peripheral blood. This TCR was recovered from a man aged 40-49 years with active or convalescent COVID-19. The V gene is TRBV5-4, the J gene TRBJ1-2; TRBD1 might be the D (5 bases). The CDR3 protein is CASTDLGRAGGYTF. CDR3 DNA: TGTGCCAGCACCGATCTCGGCAGGGCAGGCGGCTACACCTTC.